These 16 T cell receptor beta chains were all obtained from the same sample, sequenced in a study of T cell responses to AZD1222 COVID-19 vaccine. The table came from immunoSEQ multiplex PCR; TCRdb's copy has only in-frame clones and leaves some out. The sample lists about 140,000 clones; 92% were seen once. The specimen was peripheral blood, collected 28 days after the second AZD1222 dose. The receptors were gathered from an adult who received the AZD1222 COVID-19 vaccine.

This clone was detected only once. The chain uses TRBV7-3 and TRBJ2-1; the D gene is possibly TRBD2 (6 bases). This CDR3 spans 15 amino acids. CDR1 is SGHTA and CDR2 is FQGTGA in the germline V gene. V was pared by 1 base and J by 0 bases, with 7 bases between. The CDR3 here is CASSLIADSYNEQFF. As DNA, the CDR3 is TGTGCCAGCAGCTTAATAGCGGACTCCTACAATGAGCAGTTCTTC. Combining the CDR3 with reference TRBV7-3 and TRBJ2-1 gives the whole variable domain GAGVSQTPSNKVTEKGKYVELRCDPISGHTALYWYRQSLGQGPEFLIYFQGTGAADDSGLPNDRFFAVRPEGSVSTLKIQRTERGDSAVYLCASSLIADSYNEQFFGPGTRLTVL.

V usage is TRBV19 and J usage is TRBJ2-7, with 9 bases matching TRBD2. Germline-derived CDR1 and CDR2 are LNHDA and SQIVND (reference sequence). The V and J ends lost 7 bases and 1 base, in that order; junction bases with no gene match: 8. The CDR3 is made up of 15 amino acids. DNA of the CDR3: TGTGCCAGTACCGTAGGAACTAGCGGGTCCTACGAGCAGTACTTC. Its protein product is CASTVGTSGSYEQYF.

CDR3: CAWTWTENTEAFF. In DNA, the CDR3 is TGTGCCTGGACGTGGACAGAGAACACTGAAGCTTTCTTT. The genes are TRBV30 and TRBJ1-1, with D maybe TRBD1 (6 bases). Germline CDR1 GTSNPN, CDR2 SVGIG (reference sequence). CDR3 length: 13 amino acids. The V and J ends lost 4 bases and 1 base respectively, with 10 bases between them.

CDR3 residues: CASHLSGGYGYTF. The DNA for the CDR3 is TGTGCCAGTCACCTATCGGGGGGGTATGGCTACACCTTC. This chain joins TRBV28 and TRBJ1-2, with TRBD1 as a possible D gene (5 bases). CDR1 and CDR2 from the germline V gene are MDHEN and SYDVKM. CDR3 length: 13 residues. V was shortened by 9 bases and J by 5 bases, with 16 bases between the two germline ends.

The chain couples TRBV28 to TRBJ2-3, with D maybe TRBD2 (5 bases). The CDR3 has 13 residues. Trimming took 5 bases from V and 0 from J, leaving 6 bases between them. CDR1 and CDR2 from the germline V gene are MDHEN and SYDVKM. CDR3 loop: CASSPSSTDTQYF. DNA of the CDR3: TGTGCCAGCAGTCCTAGCAGCACAGATACGCAGTATTTT.

This clone was detected a few times. The chain carries TRBV5-4 and TRBJ2-7, with a possible D match to TRBD2 (5 bases). Germline CDR1 and CDR2: SGHNT and YYREEE (reference sequence). Trimming cost V 2 bases and J 0 bases, with 12 bases left between them. This CDR3 is built from 15 residues. CDR3 sequence (DNA): TGTGCCAGCAGCTTAGACCCAGGAGGCTCCTACGAGCAGTACTTC. Its translation: CASSLDPGGSYEQYF.

The chain has TRBV21-1 and TRBJ1-2; the table's D call, TRBD1, has no DNA check behind it. TRBV21-1 is termed a pseudogene. The CDR3 runs to 14 residues. Written as DNA, the CDR3 is TGTGCCAACGGAGAAGGACACTTTGACTATGGCTACACCTTC. Translated, it gives CANGEGHFDYGYTF.

This rearrangement joins TRBV28 to TRBJ1-1; D unresolved. Trimming stripped 6 bases from V and 3 bases from J, with 11 bases between. The CDR3 covers 13 residues. Germline V gives CDR1 MDHEN, CDR2 SYDVKM. CDR3 sequence (DNA): TGTGCCAGCAGCGCACAAGGTGACACTGAAGCTTTCTTT. Translating it yields CASSAQGDTEAFF.

The chain links TRBV4-2 to TRBJ1-1, with D perhaps matching TRBD1 (6 bases). Looked up from germline, CDR1 is LGHNA and CDR2 is YNFKEQ. V dropped 4 bases and J dropped 11 bases, with 17 bases sitting between them. The CDR3 covers 13 residues. The chain's CDR3 is CASSLLGHPRAFF. CDR3 sequence (DNA): TGTGCCAGCAGCCTCCTGGGACATCCGAGGGCTTTCTTT.

V usage is TRBV5-4 and J usage is TRBJ2-7, with 11 bases that match TRBD2. Germline V gene lookup returns CDR1 SGHNT and CDR2 YYREEE (reference sequence). The CDR3 covers 16 residues. V lost 2 bases, J lost 3 bases, and 7 bases stayed unmatched. The CDR3 DNA is TGTGCCAGCAGCTTTGGAGGGACTAGCGGTTTCTACGAGCAGTACTTC. Its translation is CASSFGGTSGFYEQYF.

This clone was counted only a few times. The chain is built from TRBV10-3 and TRBJ1-2; D unresolved. Looked up from germline, CDR1 is ENHRY and CDR2 is SYGVKD. The CDR3 is 11 residues long. Deletions cut 2 bases from V and 5 bases from J, with 3 bases between. This CDR3 reads CAISEEYGYTF. CDR3 bases: TGTGCCATCAGTGAGGAGTATGGCTACACCTTC.

This clone was observed a handful of times. The chain uses TRBV28 and TRBJ1-5; D remains unclear. There are 15 residues in the CDR3. V lost 3 bases, J lost 0 bases, and 9 bases lay in between. Germline V gene data show CDR1 as MDHEN and CDR2 as SYDVKM. The chain's CDR3 is CASSFNLGSNQPQHF. Here the CDR3 DNA reads TGTGCCAGCAGTTTCAATTTAGGTAGCAATCAGCCCCAGCATTTT.

The J gene is TRBJ2-3, the V gene TRBV12-3 or TRBV12-4; D is ambiguous. The CDR3 runs 12 residues. V dropped 3 bases and J dropped 5 bases, with 6 bases sitting between them. The CDR3 is CASSFRRDTQYF. Here the CDR3 DNA reads TGTGCCAGCAGTTTTAGGAGAGATACGCAGTATTTT.

The chain recombines TRBV19 with TRBJ2-7; 10 bases line up with TRBD2. This CDR3 is built from 16 residues. The V segment lost 3 bases and the J segment 5 bases; nucleotides outside the gene matches: 10. The germline V gene encodes CDR1 LNHDA and CDR2 SQIVND (reference sequence). The CDR3 coding sequence is TGTGCCAGTAGTATGTCCAGCGGGAGGGCCCTCCACGAGCAGTACTTC. It encodes CASSMSSGRALHEQYF.

The chain's CDR3 is CASRGTGAMNTEAFF. For the CDR3, the DNA is TGCGCCAGCAGGGGGACAGGGGCCATGAACACTGAAGCTTTCTTT. The rearrangement uses TRBV5-1 and TRBJ1-1; 10 bases map to TRBD1. In germline, CDR1 is SGHRS, CDR2 YFSETQ. The CDR3 length is 15 residues. After removal of 5 bases from V and 0 bases from J, the junction contained 4 bases not matched to a gene.

The rearrangement uses TRBV28 and TRBJ2-5; 14 bases fit TRBD2. J was trimmed by 3 bases and V by 3 bases; bases with no gene match: 6. Germline CDR1 is MDHEN and CDR2 is SYDVKM. CDR3 length: 17 residues. In DNA, the CDR3 is TGTGCCAGCAGTTTGTTCGGGACTAGCGGGAGAAAAGAGACCCAGTACTTC. Its translation is CASSLFGTSGRKETQYF. The full variable domain, rest sourced from reference TRBV28 and TRBJ2-5, is DVKVTQSSRYLVKRTGEKVFLECVQDMDHENMFWYRQDPGLGLRLIYFSYDVKMKEKGDIPEGYSVSREKKERFSLILESASTNQTSMYLCASSLFGTSGRKETQYFGPGTRLLVL.